Shown below are 29 T cell receptor beta chains from a single sample sequenced in a study of PD-L1 blockade in urothelial cancer. Time point reported: pretreatment peripheral blood. TCRdb keeps only in-frame clones here, not all; method: immunoSEQ multiplex PCR. The repertoire includes about 52,000 clones, over 65% of them detected once, and approximately 1.5% sits in the top ten. Material: PBMCs, obtained around atezolizumab (anti-PD-L1) treatment. The receptors originated from a man aged 50-60 years with urothelial cancer.

This chain uses TRBV7-3 with TRBJ2-5; D is unclear. The CDR3 runs to 16 residues. V lost 5 bases and J lost 0, with 16 bases in between. Germline V gene lookup returns CDR1 SGHTA and CDR2 FQGTGA. The CDR3 region is CASSPPPTLYQETQYF. The CDR3 DNA is TGTGCCAGCAGCCCCCCCCCGACACTGTACCAAGAGACCCAGTACTTC. Full variable domain (outside the CDR3, taken from reference TRBV7-3 and TRBJ2-5): GAGVSQTPSNKVTEKGKYVELRCDPISGHTALYWYRQSLGQGPEFLIYFQGTGAADDSGLPNDRFFAVRPEGSVSTLKIQRTERGDSAVYLCASSPPPTLYQETQYFGPGTRLLVL.

This chain joins TRBV30 and TRBJ1-5; D remains ambiguous. V lost 4 bases and J 5 bases, leaving 18 bases between the germline ends. The germline V gene encodes CDR1 GTSNPN and CDR2 SVGIG (reference sequence). The CDR3 has 15 amino acids. The chain's CDR3 is CAWTPQTPVDQPQHF. The CDR3 DNA follows: TGTGCCTGGACTCCACAGACCCCTGTGGATCAGCCCCAGCATTTT.

The V call is TRBV12-5, the J call TRBJ2-3, with D unresolved. This CDR3 spans 15 amino acids. Germline CDR1 LGHNT, CDR2 FRNRAP. V was shortened by 0 bases and J by 4 bases, with 11 bases between the two germline ends. The CDR3 coding sequence is TGTGCTAGTGGTTTGGTACTCGGGTCTGCAGATACGCAGTATTTT. Its protein product is CASGLVLGSADTQYF. Using reference TRBV12-5 and TRBJ2-3 for the parts outside the CDR3, the full variable domain is DARVTQTPRHKVTEMGQEVTMRCQPILGHNTVFWYRQTMMQGLELLAYFRNRAPLDDSGMPKDRFSAEMPDATLATLKIQPSEPRDSAVYFCASGLVLGSADTQYFGPGTRLTVL.

The chain carries TRBV20-1 and TRBJ1-4; 7 positions match TRBD1. Germline assignment: CDR1 DFQATT and CDR2 SNEGSKA (reference sequence). V was clipped by 6 bases and J by 14 bases; unmatched bases: 9. This CDR3 has 11 amino acids. For the CDR3, the DNA is TGCAGTGCAAAAGGGGGACAGAGTCTGTTTTTT. Encoded protein: CSAKGGQSLFF.

This clone was observed a handful of times. The chain has TRBV6-1 and TRBJ2-3; D is unresolved. The CDR3 has 14 amino acids. The V and J ends lost 4 bases and 4 bases respectively, with 12 bases between them. Germline loops: CDR1 MNHNS, CDR2 SASEGT. CDR3 protein: CASSVPTRPDTQYF. The CDR3, as DNA: TGTGCCAGCAGTGTACCTACCCGTCCAGATACGCAGTATTTT.

V and J are TRBV7-6 and TRBJ2-2; maybe TRBD1 (5 bases). Germline CDR1 and CDR2: SGHVS and FNYEAQ. V was clipped by 5 bases and J by 0 bases, with 10 bases between them. The CDR3 loop spans 15 amino acids. The CDR3 coding sequence is TGTGCCAGCAGCCCCCTAGGGGCGAACACCGGGGAGCTGTTTTTT. Translation: CASSPLGANTGELFF. The entire variable domain, with the rest obtained from reference TRBV7-6 and TRBJ2-2, is as follows: GAGVSQSPRYKVTKRGQDVALRCDPISGHVSLYWYRQALGQGPEFLTYFNYEAQQDKSGLPNDRFSAERPEGSISTLTIQRTEQRDSAMYRCASSPLGANTGELFFGEGSRLTVL.

This clone was recorded a few times. The gene calls are TRBV6-1 and TRBJ2-2, with D hard to call. V was shortened by 7 bases and J by 2 bases, with 11 bases between the two germline ends. Germline CDR1 and CDR2: MNHNS and SASEGT. The CDR3 is made up of 14 amino acids. The CDR3 region has the DNA TGTGCCAGCATCCACAGCTTTAACACCGGGGAGCTGTTTTTT. Protein: CASIHSFNTGELFF.

This clone turned up a few times. Here the CDR3 reads CASSVEVGGPYEQFF. The DNA of the CDR3 is TGTGCCAGCAGCGTAGAGGTGGGAGGGCCCTATGAGCAGTTCTTC. The chain employs TRBV9 and TRBJ2-1, with 7 bases identical to TRBD2. Unmatched junction bases numbered 8, after V lost 0 bases and J lost 8 bases. The CDR3 sequence is 15 residues long. Germline loops: CDR1 SGDLS, CDR2 YYNGEE.

The chain links TRBV12-5 to TRBJ2-7; the match to TRBD1 covers 7 bases. The trim removed 3 bases at V and 7 bases at J, leaving 3 bases unmatched. This CDR3 is 12 amino acids long. CDR1 and CDR2 from the germline V gene are LGHNT and FRNRAP. Here the CDR3 reads CASGLGGGEQYF. The CDR3 coding sequence is TGTGCTAGTGGTTTAGGGGGCGGGGAGCAGTACTTC.

The chain carries TRBV7-6 and TRBJ2-1; TRBD1 aligns across 7 bases. The CDR3 runs to 13 residues. CDR1 is SGHVS and CDR2 is FNYEAQ in the germline V gene. J lost 1 base, V lost 8 bases, and 2 bases had no gene match. The CDR3 spells CASGTASYNEQFF. DNA for the CDR3: TGTGCCAGCGGGACAGCATCCTACAATGAGCAGTTCTTC. The whole variable domain, remainder taken from reference TRBV7-6 and TRBJ2-1, is GAGVSQSPRYKVTKRGQDVALRCDPISGHVSLYWYRQALGQGPEFLTYFNYEAQQDKSGLPNDRFSAERPEGSISTLTIQRTEQRDSAMYRCASGTASYNEQFFGPGTRLTVL.

The V call is TRBV19, the J call TRBJ1-5; a possible D gene is TRBD1 (5 bases). The germline V gene has CDR1 LNHDA and CDR2 SQIVND (reference sequence). V lost 1 base and J 9 bases, leaving 13 bases between the germline ends. There are 14 residues in the CDR3. This chain's CDR3 is CASSIADGRGPQHF. The CDR3 region has the DNA TGTGCCAGTAGTATAGCCGATGGGAGGGGGCCCCAGCATTTT.

For this clone: The junction and the germline gene differ at one end; a read error may be behind it. The chain carries TRBV7-7 and TRBJ2-3; 13 bases are shared with TRBD2. Germline assignment: CDR1 SSHAT and CDR2 FNYEAQ (reference sequence). This CDR3 comprises 15 residues. CDR3 bases: TGTGCTAGCAGCCAGGGACTAGCGGGGCTTGATACGCAGTATTTT. As protein: CASSQGLAGLDTQYF.

This clone was detected ten times or more. The rearrangement joins TRBV2 to TRBJ2-3; 9 nucleotides align to TRBD1. The CDR3 runs to 14 residues. The V and J ends lost 6 bases and 6 bases, in that order; junction bases with no gene match: 7. CDR1 and CDR2 (germline): SNHLY, FYNNEI. This chain's CDR3 is CASSYRGLWDTQYF. The CDR3, as DNA: TGTGCCAGCAGCTACAGGGGGCTTTGGGATACGCAGTATTTT. Using reference TRBV2 and TRBJ2-3 for the parts outside the CDR3, the full variable domain is EPEVTQTPSHQVTQMGQEVILRCVPISNHLYFYWYRQILGQKVEFLVSFYNNEISEKSEIFDDQFSVERPDGSNFTLKIRSTKLEDSAMYFCASSYRGLWDTQYFGPGTRLTVL.

CDR3 region: CASSHTQGVPNEKLFF. In nucleotides, the CDR3 is TGTGCCAGCAGTCACACCCAGGGTGTACCTAATGAAAAACTGTTTTTT. The rearrangement joins TRBV25-1 to TRBJ1-4, with TRBD1 as a possible D gene (5 bases). The germline V gene has CDR1 MGHDK and CDR2 SYGVNS. The CDR3 is 16 amino acids. V was pared by 5 bases and J by 3 bases, with 16 bases between.

V gene TRBV6-4 combines with J gene TRBJ1-5, with D hard to call. Germline CDR1 reads MRHNA; CDR2 reads SNTAGT. CDR3 length: 18 amino acids. V dropped 3 bases and J dropped 0 bases, with 18 bases sitting between them. The CDR3 region has the DNA TGTGCCAGCAGTGAAGGGAGTATCGGTAACTATAGCAATCAGCCCCAGCATTTT. This translates into CASSEGSIGNYSNQPQHF.

V and J are TRBV9 and TRBJ1-3, with 9 bases fitting TRBD1. The J segment lost 4 bases and the V segment lost 6 bases, leaving 5 bases of the junction unmatched. The CDR3 runs 14 residues. Germline V gene lookup returns CDR1 SGDLS and CDR2 YYNGEE. The CDR3 sequence: CASTQGAGGNTIYF. The CDR3 DNA reads as TGTGCCAGCACACAGGGGGCGGGAGGAAACACCATATATTTT. The entire variable domain, with the rest obtained from reference TRBV9 and TRBJ1-3, is as follows: DSGVTQTPKHLITATGQRVTLRCSPRSGDLSVYWYQQSLDQGLQFLIQYYNGEERAKGNILERFSAQQFPDLHSELNLSSLELGDSALYFCASTQGAGGNTIYFGEGSWLTVV.

The gene calls are TRBV10-1 and TRBJ1-2; tentatively, D is TRBD1 (6 bases). The germline V gene encodes CDR1 WNHNN and CDR2 SYGVQD (reference sequence). V was shortened by 6 bases and J by 3 bases, with 23 bases between the two germline ends. The CDR3 is 17 amino acids. The CDR3 sequence is CASREKLTQGNHYGYTF. Written as DNA, the CDR3 is TGCGCCAGCAGAGAAAAACTAACACAGGGCAACCACTATGGCTACACCTTC.

V usage is TRBV18 and J usage is TRBJ1-5; D might be TRBD1 (5 bases). The CDR3 runs to 15 residues. Deletions cut 5 bases from V and 6 bases from J, with 17 bases between. CDR1 KGHSH and CDR2 LQKENI come from the germline V gene. The CDR3 nucleotides read TGTGCCAGCTCAGGGGCATACGCCCGAGGTCAGCCCCAGCATTTT. It encodes CASSGAYARGQPQHF.

The chain is built from TRBV29-1 and TRBJ2-1; perhaps TRBD1 as D (5 bases). Trimming removed 2 bases from V and 0 bases from J, with 20 bases in between. This CDR3 comprises 18 residues. Germline V CDR1 and CDR2: SQVTM, ANQGSEA. The CDR3 DNA follows: TGCAGCGTTGAACCGTGTGAGTTGGGGCCAACCTCCTACAATGAGCAGTTCTTC. It translates to CSVEPCELGPTSYNEQFF.

The chain couples TRBV27 to TRBJ2-1, with a weak D call TRBD2 (5 bases). The germline V and J ends were trimmed by 6 bases and 1 base, with 13 bases remaining between them. In germline, CDR1 is MNHEY, CDR2 SMNVEV (reference sequence). The CDR3 length is 15 residues. The DNA for the CDR3 is TGTGCCAGCAGGACCCTGGGAGATTCCTACAATGAGCAGTTCTTC. Protein product: CASRTLGDSYNEQFF.

The chain carries TRBV30 and TRBJ2-7, with 7 positions matching TRBD1. J was trimmed by 1 base and V by 6 bases; bases with no gene match: 9. The CDR3 consists of 14 residues. Per germline, CDR1 GTSNPN and CDR2 SVGIG (reference sequence). The CDR3 DNA follows: TGTGCCTGTTCCAGGACAGGCACATCCTACGAGCAGTACTTC. Protein product: CACSRTGTSYEQYF. Variable domain in full (rest from reference TRBV30 and TRBJ2-7): SQTIHQWPATLVQPVGSPLSLECTVEGTSNPNLYWYRQAAGRGLQLLFYSVGIGQISSEVPQNLSASRPQDRQFILSSKKLLLSDSGFYLCACSRTGTSYEQYFGPGTRLTVT.

The chain employs TRBV9 and TRBJ2-7; a weak D match, TRBD1 (6 bases). The CDR3 contains 15 residues. Germline lookup yields CDR1 SGDLS and CDR2 YYNGEE. The V end lost 0 bases, the J end lost 6 bases, and 16 bases lay between the germline ends. CDR3 nucleotides: TGTGCCAGCAGCGTAGCTTCTGGGGGCCTCACCGAGCAGTACTTC. Its translation is CASSVASGGLTEQYF.

V is TRBV7-2 and J is TRBJ2-7; tentative D call: TRBD2 (6 bases). The V end lost 4 bases, the J end lost 0 bases, and 13 bases lay between the germline ends. CDR3 length equals 15 residues. Germline V lookup: CDR1 SGHTA, CDR2 FQGNSA. CDR3 in amino acids: CASSSHGGNSYEQYF. In nucleotides, the CDR3 is TGTGCCAGCAGCTCCCACGGCGGGAACTCCTACGAGCAGTACTTC.

This CDR3 reads CASSYLFDSPLHF. CDR3 DNA: TGTGCCAGCAGTTACCTGTTCGATTCACCCCTCCACTTT. V and J are TRBV6-5 and TRBJ1-6; the D is unclear. The CDR3 spans 13 residues. Germline CDR1 reads MNHEY; CDR2 reads SVGAGI. Trimming shortened V by 2 bases and J by 8 bases, and 7 bases separated the two germline ends.

The chain carries TRBV6-1 and TRBJ2-4; no clear D. Trimming cost V 2 bases and J 7 bases, with 18 bases left between them. The CDR3 extends over 16 amino acids. The germline V gene has CDR1 MNHNS and CDR2 SASEGT. CDR3 nucleotides: TGTGCCAGCAGTGAAAAGGTCACGGGTCACATTAACATTCAGTACTTC. Protein sequence: CASSEKVTGHINIQYF.

The J gene is TRBJ2-7, the V gene TRBV29-1; 9 nucleotides agree with TRBD1. With V trimmed by 6 bases and J by 5 bases, 5 bases remained unmatched. The CDR3 spans 12 residues. CDR1 is SQVTM, CDR2 ANQGSEA, per germline. The CDR3 DNA reads TGCAGCGTCCGGGACAGGGACAACGAGCAGTACTTC. It yields the protein CSVRDRDNEQYF.

This clone was detected a few times. The chain has TRBV18 and TRBJ1-5, with D perhaps matching TRBD1 (6 bases). Trimming removed 6 bases at V and 2 bases at J, with 20 bases between. Germline lookup yields CDR1 KGHSH and CDR2 LQKENI. The CDR3 runs 17 residues. This chain's CDR3 is CASSPRGGEIGNQPQHF. CDR3 DNA sequence: TGTGCCAGCTCTCCCCGGGGGGGCGAGATAGGCAATCAGCCCCAGCATTTT.

This clone was counted once. V usage is TRBV18 and J usage is TRBJ2-7; a possible D gene is TRBD1 (5 bases). The CDR3 runs 14 residues. V was shortened by 4 bases and J by 3 bases, with 13 bases between the two germline ends. CDR1 is KGHSH, CDR2 LQKENI, per germline. CDR3 coding DNA: TGTGCCAGCTCACGAGGCCAGGGTGACTACGAGCAGTACTTC. Residues: CASSRGQGDYEQYF. The full variable domain, with the rest looked up from reference TRBV18 and TRBJ2-7, is NAGVMQNPRHLVRRRGQEARLRCSPMKGHSHVYWYRQLPEEGLKFMVYLQKENIIDESGMPKERFSAEFPKEGPSILRIQQVVRGDSAAYFCASSRGQGDYEQYFGPGTRLTVT.

This chain links TRBV6-5 with TRBJ2-1, with 10 positions matching TRBD2. The CDR3 length is 15 residues. Germline V gene data show CDR1 as MNHEY and CDR2 as SVGAGI. V lost 6 bases to trimming and J lost 5 bases; unmatched junction nucleotides: 7. CDR3: CASSRRGLANNEQFF. The CDR3 DNA reads as TGTGCCAGCAGCCGTAGGGGACTAGCGAACAATGAGCAGTTCTTC.